A selection of T cell receptor beta chains follows, all from one sample in a study of molecular identifiers for immune sequencing clone quantification. TCRdb passed the PCR reads through MiXCR, listing each CDR3 protein once. The sample contains some 100,000 distinct CDR3 sequences, roughly 38% of which appear only once. Sequencing used naive CD8+ T cells from blood, with Jurkat cell RNA spiked in. The receptors here all came from a human donor in good health. Some libraries in this study had Jurkat cell RNA spiked in. CDR3s include the opening cysteine and the closing phenylalanine or tryptophan. The D gene is left open where the match is weak. Size is omitted from some rows. Given values are once, few, many or a class for expanded clones.

NA	10	TRBJ2-1	few	TRBV29-1	CSVPVEVQFF	TGCAGCGTTCCTGTCGAGGTGCAGTTCTTC
TRBD1	14	TRBJ2-5	many	TRBV28	CASRRQGAEETQYF	TGTGCCAGCAGACGGCAGGGGGCAGAAGAGACCCAGTACTTC
NA	15	TRBJ2-3	NA	TRBV4-3	CASSHYGGGTDTQYF	TGCGCCAGCAGCCATTACGGGGGTGGCACAGATACGCAGTATTTT
NA	13	TRBJ2-7	few	TRBV5-5	CASSLSIGDEQYF	TGTGCCAGCAGCTTGTCCATTGGGGACGAGCAGTACTTC
NA	13	TRBJ2-4	NA	TRBV6-2/TRBV6-3	CASSIGLTGIQYF	TGTGCCAGCAGTATCGGGCTCACCGGCATTCAGTACTTC
TRBD1	18	TRBJ2-6	NA	TRBV9	CASSIPGTGVTGANVLTF	TGTGCCAGCAGCATCCCCGGGACAGGGGTTACTGGGGCCAACGTCCTGACTTTC
NA	15	TRBJ2-3	NA	TRBV7-9	CASSLGRFGSDTQYF	TGTGCCAGCAGCTTAGGTCGTTTCGGATCAGATACGCAGTATTTT
TRBD1	14	TRBJ1-2	few	TRBV9	CASSVQGAQYGYTF	TGTGCCAGCAGCGTGCAGGGGGCGCAGTATGGCTACACCTTC
TRBD1	14	TRBJ2-7	few	TRBV27	CASSAGTEAYEQYF	TGTGCCAGCAGCGCCGGGACAGAAGCCTACGAGCAGTACTTC
TRBD1	18	TRBJ2-6	NA	TRBV6-2/TRBV6-3	CASSPWTGPLSGANVLTF	TGTGCCAGCAGTCCCTGGACAGGTCCGCTCTCTGGGGCCAACGTCCTGACTTTC
NA	15	TRBJ2-3	many	TRBV6-1	CASSVRRVSTDTQYF	TGTGCCAGCAGTGTGCGGCGGGTTAGCACAGATACGCAGTATTTT
TRBD1	15	TRBJ2-5	NA	TRBV10-3	CAISEFDRVVESQYF	TGTGCCATCAGTGAGTTCGACAGGGTGGTGGAGTCCCAGTACTTC
NA	12	TRBJ2-3	few	TRBV9	CASSSPTGPGDF	TGTGCCAGCAGCTCCCCCACCGGCCCTGGGGATTTT
NA	16	TRBJ2-7	many	TRBV10-3	CAISESGETLYYEQYF	TGTGCCATCAGTGAGTCGGGGGAGACCCTTTACTACGAGCAGTACTTC
TRBD2	19	TRBJ2-7	NA	TRBV20-1	CSARERPGLAGGPTYEQYF	TGCAGTGCTCGGGAAAGACCGGGACTAGCGGGAGGCCCAACCTACGAGCAGTACTTC
TRBD1	14	TRBJ2-2	NA	TRBV29-1	CSVDIQGETGELFF	TGCAGCGTTGATATTCAGGGGGAAACCGGGGAGCTGTTTTTT
NA	15	TRBJ2-1	NA	TRBV6-6	CASSSIGHFYNEQFF	TGTGCCAGCAGTTCAATCGGACACTTCTACAATGAGCAGTTCTTC
TRBD1	16	TRBJ2-4	few	TRBV10-3	CAISPGTGVVGDIQYF	TGTGCCATCAGTCCCGGCACAGGGGTCGTCGGAGACATTCAGTACTTC
NA	16	TRBJ2-7	few	TRBV27	CAIQFVVLEGPYEQYF	TGTGCCATCCAGTTTGTGGTACTAGAGGGCCCCTACGAGCAGTACTTC
NA	15	TRBJ2-7	many	TRBV13	CASSSSGEYGYEQYF	TGTGCCAGCAGCTCCTCGGGGGAGTACGGCTACGAGCAGTACTTC
NA	15	TRBJ2-7	NA	TRBV20-1	CSARGTPESLWEQYF	TGCAGTGCTAGGGGGACCCCGGAATCACTGTGGGAGCAGTACTTC
TRBD2	15	TRBJ2-3	many	TRBV20-1	CSAQPGLFLTDTQYF	TGCAGTGCTCAGCCGGGACTATTCTTGACAGATACGCAGTATTTT
NA	14	TRBJ2-7	NA	TRBV27	CASSSGLRSYEQYF	TGTGCCAGCAGTTCAGGGCTCCGCTCCTACGAGCAGTACTTC
NA	13	TRBJ2-7	NA	TRBV20-1	CSASDQGGYEQNF	TGCAGTGCTAGTGACCAGGGGGGCTACGAGCAGAACTTC
TRBD2	15	TRBJ2-7	NA	TRBV13	CASSPIAGGPDEQYF	TGTGCCAGCAGCCCGATAGCGGGAGGGCCCGACGAGCAGTACTTC
TRBD1	14	TRBJ1-1	NA	TRBV4-2	CASRTTDRETEAFF	TGTGCCAGCAGGACTACGGACAGGGAGACTGAAGCTTTCTTT
NA	12	TRBJ2-3	NA	TRBV29-1	CSVVASTDTQCF	TGCAGCGTTGTTGCTAGCACAGATACGCAGTGTTTT
TRBD1	15	TRBJ1-1	many	TRBV4-3	CASSQSFQGAQEAFF	TGCGCCAGCAGCCAGTCTTTCCAGGGGGCGCAGGAAGCTTTCTTT
NA	12	TRBJ2-3	NA	TRBV20-1	CRGTPHADTQYF	TGCAGGGGTACGCCTCACGCAGATACGCAGTATTTT
TRBD2	16	TRBJ2-2	few	TRBV4-2	CASRLSGSTLAGELFF	TGTGCCAGCAGACTTAGCGGGAGTACGCTTGCCGGGGAGCTGTTTTTT
TRBD2	15	TRBJ2-1	NA	TRBV11-2	CASSLVAGSYNEQFF	TGTGCCAGCAGCTTAGTAGCGGGATCATACAATGAGCAGTTCTTC
NA	16	TRBJ2-4	NA	TRBV7-9	CASSLEAHSAKNIQYF	TGTGCCAGCAGCTTGGAGGCCCACTCAGCCAAAAACATTCAGTACTTC
TRBD2	14	TRBJ2-7	NA	TRBV6-6	CASSYSSGSYEQYF	TGTGCCAGCAGTTACTCTAGCGGGAGTTACGAGCAGTACTTC
NA	13	TRBJ2-7	many	TRBV5-1	CASSPYSTYEQYF	TGCGCCAGCTCCCCCTATTCAACCTACGAGCAGTACTTC
TRBD2	14	TRBJ2-7	NA	TRBV10-3	CAISEDSGGREQYF	TGTGCCATCAGCGAGGACAGCGGGGGCCGCGAGCAGTACTTC
NA	13	TRBJ2-7	many	TRBV4-3	CASSQGIGYEQYF	TGCGCCAGCAGCCAAGGAATAGGCTACGAGCAGTACTTC
NA	15	TRBJ2-3	NA	TRBV4-2	CASSQDPGSVDPQYF	TGTGCCAGCAGCCAAGATCCGGGTAGTGTGGATCCGCAGTATTTT
TRBD1	14	TRBJ1-1	NA	TRBV29-1	CSVDDLTGNAEAFF	TGCAGCGTCGATGACTTGACAGGGAACGCAGAAGCTTTCTTT
TRBD2	15	TRBJ2-2	NA	TRBV19	CASLTWTSGTGELFF	TGTGCCAGCCTCACTTGGACTAGCGGGACCGGGGAGCTGTTTTTT
TRBD1	15	TRBJ2-1	few	TRBV29-1	CSYAGQRQGLGEQFF	TGCAGCTACGCAGGACAGAGACAGGGGCTCGGGGAGCAGTTCTTC
TRBD1	14	TRBJ1-2	many	TRBV5-1	CASSPRTGAGGYTF	TGCGCCAGCAGCCCCCGGACAGGGGCTGGCGGCTACACCTTC
TRBD2	15	TRBJ2-1	few	TRBV2	CASSLHLAGSNEQFF	TGTGCCAGCAGTCTCCACCTAGCGGGATCCAATGAGCAGTTCTTC
NA	14	TRBJ1-5	many	TRBV7-8	CASSLTLDNQPQHF	TGTGCCAGCAGCCTCACTTTGGACAATCAGCCCCAGCATTTT